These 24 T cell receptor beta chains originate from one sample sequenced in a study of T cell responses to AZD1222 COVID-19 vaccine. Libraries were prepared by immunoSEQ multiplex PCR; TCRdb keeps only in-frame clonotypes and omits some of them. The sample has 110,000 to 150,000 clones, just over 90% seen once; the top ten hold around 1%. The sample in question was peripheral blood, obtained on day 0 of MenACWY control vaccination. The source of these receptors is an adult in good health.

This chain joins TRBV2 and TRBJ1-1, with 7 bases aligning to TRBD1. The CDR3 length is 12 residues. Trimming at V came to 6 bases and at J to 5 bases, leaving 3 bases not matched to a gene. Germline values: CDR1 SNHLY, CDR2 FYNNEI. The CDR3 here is CASRETGTEAFF. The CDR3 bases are TGTGCCAGCAGGGAGACAGGGACTGAAGCTTTCTTT.

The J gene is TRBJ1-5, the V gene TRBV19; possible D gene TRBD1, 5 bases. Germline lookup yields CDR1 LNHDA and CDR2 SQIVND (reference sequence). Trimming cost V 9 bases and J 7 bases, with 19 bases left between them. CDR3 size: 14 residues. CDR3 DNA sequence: TGTGCCAGCAAGACAGACGCCCCTTCACAGCCCCAGCATTTT. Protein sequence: CASKTDAPSQPQHF.

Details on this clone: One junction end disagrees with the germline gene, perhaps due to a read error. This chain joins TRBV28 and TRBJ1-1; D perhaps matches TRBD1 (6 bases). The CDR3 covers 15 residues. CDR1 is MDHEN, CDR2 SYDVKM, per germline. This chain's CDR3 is CASTLQGGLNTEAFF. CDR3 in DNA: TGTGCCAGCACTTTACAGGGTGGGTTAAACACTGAAGCTTTCTTT.

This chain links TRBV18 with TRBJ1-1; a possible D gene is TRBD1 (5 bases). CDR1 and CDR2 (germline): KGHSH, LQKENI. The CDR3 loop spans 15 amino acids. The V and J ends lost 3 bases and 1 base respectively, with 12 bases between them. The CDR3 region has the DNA TGTGCCAGCTCACCGGGCGCCGGGGGGAACACTGAAGCTTTCTTT. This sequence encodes CASSPGAGGNTEAFF.

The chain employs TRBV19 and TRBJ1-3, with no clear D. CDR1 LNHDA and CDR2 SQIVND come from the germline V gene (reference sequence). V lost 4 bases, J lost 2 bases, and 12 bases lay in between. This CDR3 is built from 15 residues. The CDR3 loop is CASSKRESAGNTIYF. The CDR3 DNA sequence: TGTGCCAGTAGTAAGAGGGAGTCAGCTGGAAACACCATATATTTT.

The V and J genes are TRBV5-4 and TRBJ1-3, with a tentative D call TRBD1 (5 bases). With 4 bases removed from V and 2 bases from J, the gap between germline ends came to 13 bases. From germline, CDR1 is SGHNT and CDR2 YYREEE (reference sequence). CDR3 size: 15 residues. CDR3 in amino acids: CASSPGATAGNTIYF. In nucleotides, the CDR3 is TGTGCCAGCAGCCCTGGGGCCACTGCTGGAAACACCATATATTTT.

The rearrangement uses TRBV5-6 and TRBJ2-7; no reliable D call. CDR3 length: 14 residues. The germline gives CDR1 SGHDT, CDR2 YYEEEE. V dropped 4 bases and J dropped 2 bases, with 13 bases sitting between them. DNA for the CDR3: TGTGCCAGCAGCCCCTCCTTGGCTACCTACGAGCAGTACTTC. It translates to CASSPSLATYEQYF.

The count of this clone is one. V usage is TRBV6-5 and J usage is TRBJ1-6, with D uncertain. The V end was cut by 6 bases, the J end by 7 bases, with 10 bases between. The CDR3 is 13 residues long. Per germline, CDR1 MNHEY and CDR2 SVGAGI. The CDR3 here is CASRPGNNSPLHF. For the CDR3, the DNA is TGTGCCAGCAGACCCGGCAACAATTCACCCCTCCACTTT.

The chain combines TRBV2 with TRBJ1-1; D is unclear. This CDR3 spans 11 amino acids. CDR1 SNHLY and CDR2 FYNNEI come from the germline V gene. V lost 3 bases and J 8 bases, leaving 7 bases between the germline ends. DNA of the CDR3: TGTGCCAGCAGTGAGCTGGTAGAAGCTTTCTTT. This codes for CASSELVEAFF.

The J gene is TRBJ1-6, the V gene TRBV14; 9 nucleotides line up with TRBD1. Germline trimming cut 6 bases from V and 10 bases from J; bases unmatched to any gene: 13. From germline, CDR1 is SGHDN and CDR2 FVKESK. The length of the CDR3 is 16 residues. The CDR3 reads CASSRMTGGTRSPLHF. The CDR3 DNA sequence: TGTGCCAGCAGTCGTATGACAGGGGGGACGAGGTCACCCCTCCACTTT. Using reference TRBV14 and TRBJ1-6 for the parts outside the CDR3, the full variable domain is EAGVTQFPSHSVIEKGQTVTLRCDPISGHDNLYWYRRVMGKEIKFLLHFVKESKQDESGMPNNRFLAERTGGTYSTLKVQPAELEDSGVYFCASSRMTGGTRSPLHFGNGTRLTVT.

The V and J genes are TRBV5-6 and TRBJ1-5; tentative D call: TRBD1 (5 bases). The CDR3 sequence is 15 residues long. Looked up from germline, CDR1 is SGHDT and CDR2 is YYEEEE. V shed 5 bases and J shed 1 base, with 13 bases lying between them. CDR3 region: CASSGGVSSNQPQHF. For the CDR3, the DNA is TGTGCCAGCAGTGGGGGGGTTTCGAGCAATCAGCCCCAGCATTTT. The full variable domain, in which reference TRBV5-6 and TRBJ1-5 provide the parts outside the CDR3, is DAGVTQSPTHLIKTRGQQVTLRCSPKSGHDTVSWYQQALGQGPQFIFQYYEEEERQRGNFPDRFSGHQFPNYSSELNVNALLLGDSALYLCASSGGVSSNQPQHFGDGTRLSIL.

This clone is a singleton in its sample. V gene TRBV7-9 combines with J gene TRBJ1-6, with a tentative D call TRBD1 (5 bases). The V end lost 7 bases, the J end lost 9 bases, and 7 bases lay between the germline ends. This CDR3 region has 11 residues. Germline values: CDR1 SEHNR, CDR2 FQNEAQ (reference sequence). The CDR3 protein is CASTQGSPLHF. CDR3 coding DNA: TGTGCCAGCACCCAGGGTTCACCCCTCCACTTT.

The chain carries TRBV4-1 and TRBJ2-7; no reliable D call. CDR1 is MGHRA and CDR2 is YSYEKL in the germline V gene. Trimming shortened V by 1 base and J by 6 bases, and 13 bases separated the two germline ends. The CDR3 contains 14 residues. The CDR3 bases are TGCGCCAGCAGCCAAGTCTGGCAGGCCGGCGAGCAGTACTTC. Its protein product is CASSQVWQAGEQYF.

The CDR3 loop reads CASSPLDRDNSPLHF. The CDR3, as DNA: TGTGCCAGCAGCCCACTGGACAGGGATAATTCACCCCTCCACTTT. This rearrangement joins TRBV3-1 (or the pseudogene TRBV3-2) to TRBJ1-6; TRBD1 aligns across 8 bases. The V and J ends lost 4 bases and 5 bases, in that order; junction bases with no gene match: 4. The CDR3 spans 15 residues. Germline values: CDR1 LGHDT, CDR2 YNNKEL (reference sequence).

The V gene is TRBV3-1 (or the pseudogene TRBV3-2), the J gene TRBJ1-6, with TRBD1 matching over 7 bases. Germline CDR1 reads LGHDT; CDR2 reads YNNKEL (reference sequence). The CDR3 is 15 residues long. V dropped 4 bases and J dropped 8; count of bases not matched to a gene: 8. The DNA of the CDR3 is TGTGCCAGCAGCCTAGGAACAGGGGTTGATTCACCCCTCCACTTT. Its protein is CASSLGTGVDSPLHF.

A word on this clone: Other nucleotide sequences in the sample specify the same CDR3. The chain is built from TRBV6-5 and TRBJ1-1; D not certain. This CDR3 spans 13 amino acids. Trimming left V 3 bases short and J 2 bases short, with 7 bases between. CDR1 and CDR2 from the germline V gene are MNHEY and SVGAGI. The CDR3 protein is CASSYTGNTEAFF. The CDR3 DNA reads TGTGCCAGCAGTTATACGGGAAACACTGAAGCTTTCTTT.

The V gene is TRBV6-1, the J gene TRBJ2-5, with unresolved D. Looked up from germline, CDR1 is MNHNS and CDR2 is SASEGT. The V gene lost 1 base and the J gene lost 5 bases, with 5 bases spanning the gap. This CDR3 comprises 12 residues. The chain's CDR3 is CASSEGLETQYF. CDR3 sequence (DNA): TGTGCCAGCAGTGAAGGTCTCGAGACCCAGTACTTC.

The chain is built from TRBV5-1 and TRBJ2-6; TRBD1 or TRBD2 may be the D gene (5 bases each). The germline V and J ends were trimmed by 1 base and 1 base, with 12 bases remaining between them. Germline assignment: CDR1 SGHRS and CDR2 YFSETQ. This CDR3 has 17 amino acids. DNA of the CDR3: TGCGCCAGCAGCTTGACTAGAACAGGTTCTGGGGCCAACGTCCTGACTTTC. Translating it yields CASSLTRTGSGANVLTF.

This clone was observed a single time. CDR3 DNA sequence: TGTGCCAGCAGCTTAGTTGGCGGACCCCCCACAGATACGCAGTATTTT. Protein: CASSLVGGPPTDTQYF. V usage is TRBV11-1 and J usage is TRBJ2-3; D is unresolved. The CDR3 contains 16 residues. The V gene's germline CDR1 is SGHAT and CDR2 FQDESV (reference sequence). Trimming pared 1 base from V and 2 bases from J, leaving 13 bases between.

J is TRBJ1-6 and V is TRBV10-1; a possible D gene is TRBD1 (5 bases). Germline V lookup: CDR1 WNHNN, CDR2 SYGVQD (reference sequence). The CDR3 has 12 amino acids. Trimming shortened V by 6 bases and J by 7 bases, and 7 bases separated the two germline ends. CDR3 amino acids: CASSSGNSPLHF. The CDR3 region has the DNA TGCGCCAGCAGCTCAGGGAATTCACCCCTCCACTTT.

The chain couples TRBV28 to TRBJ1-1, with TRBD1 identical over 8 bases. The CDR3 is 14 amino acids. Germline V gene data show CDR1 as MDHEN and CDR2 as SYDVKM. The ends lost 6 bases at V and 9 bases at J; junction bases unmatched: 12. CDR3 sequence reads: CASSLDRGTLKAFF. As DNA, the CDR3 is TGTGCCAGCAGCCTTGACAGGGGTACGTTGAAAGCTTTCTTT.

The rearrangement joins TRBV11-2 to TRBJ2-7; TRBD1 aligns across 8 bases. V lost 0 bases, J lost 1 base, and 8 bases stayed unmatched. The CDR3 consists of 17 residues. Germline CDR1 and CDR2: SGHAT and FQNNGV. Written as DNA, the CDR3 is TGTGCCAGCAGCTTAGATCTGGGGGACAGGAGGTCCTACGAGCAGTACTTC. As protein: CASSLDLGDRRSYEQYF.

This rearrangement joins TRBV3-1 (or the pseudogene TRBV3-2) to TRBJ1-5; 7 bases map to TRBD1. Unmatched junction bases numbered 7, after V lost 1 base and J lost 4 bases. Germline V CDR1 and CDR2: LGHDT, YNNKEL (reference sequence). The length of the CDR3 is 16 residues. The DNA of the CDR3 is TGTGCCAGCAGCCAAGGGGGCAGGGGGTGGAATCAGCCCCAGCATTTT. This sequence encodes CASSQGGRGWNQPQHF.

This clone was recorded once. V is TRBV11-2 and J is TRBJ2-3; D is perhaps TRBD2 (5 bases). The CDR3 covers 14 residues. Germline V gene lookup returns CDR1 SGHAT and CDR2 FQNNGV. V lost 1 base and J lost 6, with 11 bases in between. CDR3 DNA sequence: TGTGCCAGCAGCTTAGGGACTTCGTACGATACGCAGTATTTT. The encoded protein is CASSLGTSYDTQYF.